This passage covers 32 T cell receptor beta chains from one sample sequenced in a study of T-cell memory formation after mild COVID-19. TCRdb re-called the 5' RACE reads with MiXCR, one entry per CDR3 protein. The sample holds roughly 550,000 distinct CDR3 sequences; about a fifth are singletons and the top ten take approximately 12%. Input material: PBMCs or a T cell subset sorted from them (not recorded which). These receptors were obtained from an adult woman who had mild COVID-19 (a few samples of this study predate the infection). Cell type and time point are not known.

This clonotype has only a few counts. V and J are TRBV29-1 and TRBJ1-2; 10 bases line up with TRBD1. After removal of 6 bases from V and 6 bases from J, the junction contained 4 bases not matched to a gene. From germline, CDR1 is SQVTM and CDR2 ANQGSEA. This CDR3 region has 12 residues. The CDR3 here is CSVGGTGDGYTF. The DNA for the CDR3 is TGCAGCGTCGGCGGGACAGGGGATGGCTACACCTTC.

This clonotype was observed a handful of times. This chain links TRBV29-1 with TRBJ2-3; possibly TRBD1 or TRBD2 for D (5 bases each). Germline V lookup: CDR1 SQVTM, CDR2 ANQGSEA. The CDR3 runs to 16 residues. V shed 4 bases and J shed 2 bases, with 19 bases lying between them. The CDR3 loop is CSVVGRFSLSTDTQYF. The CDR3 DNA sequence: TGCAGCGTTGTGGGACGGTTCTCGCTCTCCACAGATACGCAGTATTTT.

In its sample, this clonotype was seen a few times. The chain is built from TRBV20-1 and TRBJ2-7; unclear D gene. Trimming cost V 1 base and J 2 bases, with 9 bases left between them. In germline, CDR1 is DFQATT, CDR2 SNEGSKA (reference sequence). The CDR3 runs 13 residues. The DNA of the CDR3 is TGCAGTGCTAGAGGTCCGCAAGCCTACGAGCAGTACTTC. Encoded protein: CSARGPQAYEQYF.

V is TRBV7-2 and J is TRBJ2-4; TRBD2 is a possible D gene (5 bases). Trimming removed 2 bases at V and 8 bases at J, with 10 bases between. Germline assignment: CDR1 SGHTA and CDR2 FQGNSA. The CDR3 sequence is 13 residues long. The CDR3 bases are TGTGCCAGCAGCTTACTAGCTAGGGACATTCAGTACTTC. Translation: CASSLLARDIQYF.

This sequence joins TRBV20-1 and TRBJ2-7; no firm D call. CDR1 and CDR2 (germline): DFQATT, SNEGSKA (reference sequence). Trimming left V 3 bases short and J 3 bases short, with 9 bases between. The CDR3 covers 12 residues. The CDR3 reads CSASGANYEQYF. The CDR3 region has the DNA TGCAGTGCTAGCGGAGCTAACTACGAGCAGTACTTC.

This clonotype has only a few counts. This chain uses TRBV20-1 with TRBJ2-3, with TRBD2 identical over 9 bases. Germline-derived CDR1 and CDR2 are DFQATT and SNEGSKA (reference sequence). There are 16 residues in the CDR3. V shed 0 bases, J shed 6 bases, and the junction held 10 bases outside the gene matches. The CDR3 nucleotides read TGCAGTGCTAGAGACGGGACTAGCTCAGACGGGGATACGCAGTATTTT. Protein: CSARDGTSSDGDTQYF.

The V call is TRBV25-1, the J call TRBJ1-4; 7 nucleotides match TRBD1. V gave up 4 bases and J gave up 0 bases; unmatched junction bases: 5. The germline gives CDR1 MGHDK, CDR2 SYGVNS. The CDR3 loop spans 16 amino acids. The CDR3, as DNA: TGTGCCAGCAGTGCGACAGGGTATGCAACTAATGAAAAACTGTTTTTT. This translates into CASSATGYATNEKLFF. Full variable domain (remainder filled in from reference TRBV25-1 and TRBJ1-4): EADIYQTPRYLVIGTGKKITLECSQTMGHDKMYWYQQDPGMELHLIHYSYGVNSTEKGDLSSESTVSRIRTEHFPLTLESARPSHTSQYLCASSATGYATNEKLFFGSGTQLSVL.

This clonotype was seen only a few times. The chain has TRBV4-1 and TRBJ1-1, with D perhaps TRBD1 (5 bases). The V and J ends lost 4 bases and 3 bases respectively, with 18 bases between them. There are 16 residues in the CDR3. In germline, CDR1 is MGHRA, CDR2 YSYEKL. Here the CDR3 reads CASSPPGTRQHTEAFF. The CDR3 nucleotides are TGCGCCAGCAGCCCACCCGGTACTAGACAGCACACTGAAGCTTTCTTT.

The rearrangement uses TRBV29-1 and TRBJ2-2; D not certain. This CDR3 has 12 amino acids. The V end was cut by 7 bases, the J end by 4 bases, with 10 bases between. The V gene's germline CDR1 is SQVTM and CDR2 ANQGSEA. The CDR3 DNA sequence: TGCAGCGCCCAGGCGTCCACCGGGGAGCTGTTTTTT. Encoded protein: CSAQASTGELFF.

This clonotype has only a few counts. The CDR3 is CASLAPGNTIYF. CDR3 bases: TGTGCCAGCCTGGCCCCTGGAAACACCATATATTTT. The rearrangement links TRBV6-5 to TRBJ1-3, with D unresolved. From germline, CDR1 is MNHEY and CDR2 SVGAGI. V shed 8 bases and J shed 2 bases, with 7 bases lying between them. The CDR3 consists of 12 residues.

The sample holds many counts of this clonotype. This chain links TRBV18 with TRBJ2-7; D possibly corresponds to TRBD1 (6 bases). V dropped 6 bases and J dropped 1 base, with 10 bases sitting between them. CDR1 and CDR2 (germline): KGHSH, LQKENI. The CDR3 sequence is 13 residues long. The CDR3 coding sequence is TGTGCCAGCTCCCCAGACAGGTCCTACGAGCAGTACTTC. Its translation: CASSPDRSYEQYF.

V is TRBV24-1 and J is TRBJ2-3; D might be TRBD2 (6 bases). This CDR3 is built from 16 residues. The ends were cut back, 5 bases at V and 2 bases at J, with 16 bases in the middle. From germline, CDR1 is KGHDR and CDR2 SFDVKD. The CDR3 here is CATSGPGRGATDTQYF. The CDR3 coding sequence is TGTGCCACCAGTGGGCCCGGGAGAGGGGCCACAGATACGCAGTATTTT.

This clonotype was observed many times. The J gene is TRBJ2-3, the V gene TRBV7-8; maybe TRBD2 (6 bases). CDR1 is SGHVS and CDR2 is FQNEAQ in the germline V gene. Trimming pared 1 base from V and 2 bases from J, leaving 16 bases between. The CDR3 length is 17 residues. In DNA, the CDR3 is TGTGCCAGCAGCTTAGAAGCGGGTCAGCAACTCACAGATACGCAGTATTTT. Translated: CASSLEAGQQLTDTQYF.

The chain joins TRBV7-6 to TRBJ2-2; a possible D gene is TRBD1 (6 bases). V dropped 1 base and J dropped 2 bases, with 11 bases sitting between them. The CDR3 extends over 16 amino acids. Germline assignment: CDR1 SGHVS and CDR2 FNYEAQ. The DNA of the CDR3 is TGTGCCAGCAGCTTAGGACAGGAGGTTAACACCGGGGAGCTGTTTTTT. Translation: CASSLGQEVNTGELFF.

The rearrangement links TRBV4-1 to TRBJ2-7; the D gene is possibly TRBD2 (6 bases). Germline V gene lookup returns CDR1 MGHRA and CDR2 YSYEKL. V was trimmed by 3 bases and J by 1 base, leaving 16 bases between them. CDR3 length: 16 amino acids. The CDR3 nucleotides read TGCGCCAGCAGCCAGGGAGGCAGTCTTAGGTCCTACGAGCAGTACTTC. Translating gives CASSQGGSLRSYEQYF.

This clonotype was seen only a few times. The CDR3 coding sequence is TGTGCCAGCAGTGAAGTGGGCGGCTCTGAAGCTTTCTTT. Translated, it gives CASSEVGGSEAFF. The chain uses TRBV2 and TRBJ1-1; D remains ambiguous. The CDR3 covers 13 residues. Germline values: CDR1 SNHLY, CDR2 FYNNEI. Trimming left V 1 base short and J 6 bases short, with 9 bases between.

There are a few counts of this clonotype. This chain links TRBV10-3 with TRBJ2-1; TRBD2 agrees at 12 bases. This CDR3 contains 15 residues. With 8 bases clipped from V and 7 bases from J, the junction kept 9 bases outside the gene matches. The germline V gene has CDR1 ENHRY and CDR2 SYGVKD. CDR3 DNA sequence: TGTGCCATCTCCGGGACTAGCGGGCCGCTAAATGAGCAGTTCTTC. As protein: CAISGTSGPLNEQFF.

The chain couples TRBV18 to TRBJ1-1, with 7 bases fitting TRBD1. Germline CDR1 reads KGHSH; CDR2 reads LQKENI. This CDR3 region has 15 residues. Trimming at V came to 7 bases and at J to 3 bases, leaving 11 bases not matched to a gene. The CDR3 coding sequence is TGTGCCAGCTTAGTGAAGACAGGGAGATACACTGAAGCTTTCTTT. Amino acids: CASLVKTGRYTEAFF.

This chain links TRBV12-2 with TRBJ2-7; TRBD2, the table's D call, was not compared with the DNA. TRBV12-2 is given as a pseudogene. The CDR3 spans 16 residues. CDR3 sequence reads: CASRLASGPSSYEQYF. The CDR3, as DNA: TGTGCAAGTCGCCTTGCTTCGGGGCCCAGCTCCTACGAGCAGTACTTC.

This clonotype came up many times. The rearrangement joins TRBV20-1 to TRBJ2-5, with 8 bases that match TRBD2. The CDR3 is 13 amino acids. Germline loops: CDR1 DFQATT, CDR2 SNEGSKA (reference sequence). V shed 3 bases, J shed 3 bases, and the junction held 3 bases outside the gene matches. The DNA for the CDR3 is TGCAGTGCTAGTGGCGGGGGGAAAGAGACCCAGTACTTC. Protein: CSASGGGKETQYF.

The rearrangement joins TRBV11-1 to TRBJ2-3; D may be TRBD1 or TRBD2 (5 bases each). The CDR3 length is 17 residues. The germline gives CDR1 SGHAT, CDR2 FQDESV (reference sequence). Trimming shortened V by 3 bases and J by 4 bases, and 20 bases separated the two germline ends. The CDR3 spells CASSFGSRGRASDTQYF. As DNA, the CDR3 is TGTGCCAGCAGCTTCGGCTCCCGGGGCAGGGCCTCAGATACGCAGTATTTT.

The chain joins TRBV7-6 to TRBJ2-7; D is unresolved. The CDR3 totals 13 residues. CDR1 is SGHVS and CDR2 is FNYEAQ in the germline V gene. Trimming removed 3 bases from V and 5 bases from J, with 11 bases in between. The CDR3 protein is CASSFQESHEQYF. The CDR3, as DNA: TGTGCCAGCAGCTTTCAGGAAAGCCACGAGCAGTACTTC.

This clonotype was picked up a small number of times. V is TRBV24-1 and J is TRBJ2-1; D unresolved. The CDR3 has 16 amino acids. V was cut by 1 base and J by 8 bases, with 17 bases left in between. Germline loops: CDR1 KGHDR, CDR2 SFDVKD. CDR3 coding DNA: TGTGCCACCAGTGATTTCGCGACCCCTCTTGGCGATGAGCAGTTCTTC. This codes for CATSDFATPLGDEQFF.

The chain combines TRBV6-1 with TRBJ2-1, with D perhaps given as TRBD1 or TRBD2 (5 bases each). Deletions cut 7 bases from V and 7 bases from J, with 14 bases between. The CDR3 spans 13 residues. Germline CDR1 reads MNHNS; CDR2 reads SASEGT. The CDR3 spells CASTRGAVNEQFF. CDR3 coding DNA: TGTGCCAGCACGAGGGGCGCGGTAAATGAGCAGTTCTTC.

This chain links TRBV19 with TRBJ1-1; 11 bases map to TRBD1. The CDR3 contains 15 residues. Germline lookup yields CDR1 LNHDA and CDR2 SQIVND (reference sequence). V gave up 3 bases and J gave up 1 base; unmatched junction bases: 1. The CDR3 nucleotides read TGTGCCAGTAGTATGGACAGGGGGCAGAACACTGAAGCTTTCTTT. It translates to CASSMDRGQNTEAFF.

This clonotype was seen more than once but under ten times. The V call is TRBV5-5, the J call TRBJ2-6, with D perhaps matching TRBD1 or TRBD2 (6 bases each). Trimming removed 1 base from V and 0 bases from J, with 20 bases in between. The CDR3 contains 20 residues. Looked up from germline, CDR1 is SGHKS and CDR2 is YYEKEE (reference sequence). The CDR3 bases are TGTGCCAGCAGCTTGATTGGGGATCCGGGGGCGAGCTCTGGGGCCAACGTCCTGACTTTC. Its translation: CASSLIGDPGASSGANVLTF.

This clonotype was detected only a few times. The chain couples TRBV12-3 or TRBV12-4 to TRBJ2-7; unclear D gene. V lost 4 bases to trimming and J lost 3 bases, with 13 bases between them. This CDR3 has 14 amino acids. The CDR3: CASSYLDGFYEQYF. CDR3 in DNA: TGTGCCAGCAGTTACCTTGACGGCTTCTACGAGCAGTACTTC.

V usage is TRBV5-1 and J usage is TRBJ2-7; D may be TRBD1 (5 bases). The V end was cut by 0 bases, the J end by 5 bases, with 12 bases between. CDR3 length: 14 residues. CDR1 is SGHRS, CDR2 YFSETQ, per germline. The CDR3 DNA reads TGCGCCAGCAGCTTGGCCTGGCAGGGCAACGAGCAGTACTTC. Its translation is CASSLAWQGNEQYF.

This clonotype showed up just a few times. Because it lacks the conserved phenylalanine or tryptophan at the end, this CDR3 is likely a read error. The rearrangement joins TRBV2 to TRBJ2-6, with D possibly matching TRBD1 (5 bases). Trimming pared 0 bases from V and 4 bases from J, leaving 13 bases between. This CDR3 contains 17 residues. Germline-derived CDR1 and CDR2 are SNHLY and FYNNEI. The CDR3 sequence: CASSEALRTLGANVLTL. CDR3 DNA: TGTGCCAGCAGTGAAGCGCTTCGGACACTCGGGGCCAACGTCCTGACTTTA.

CDR3 residues: CASSPLGTGVDTQYF. CDR3 nucleotides: TGCGCCAGCAGCCCGCTCGGGACAGGGGTAGATACGCAGTATTTT. V is TRBV4-1 and J is TRBJ2-3; 10 bases match TRBD1. J gave up 5 bases and V 4 bases, and 6 bases lay outside the gene matches. The CDR3 loop spans 15 amino acids. Looked up from germline, CDR1 is MGHRA and CDR2 is YSYEKL.

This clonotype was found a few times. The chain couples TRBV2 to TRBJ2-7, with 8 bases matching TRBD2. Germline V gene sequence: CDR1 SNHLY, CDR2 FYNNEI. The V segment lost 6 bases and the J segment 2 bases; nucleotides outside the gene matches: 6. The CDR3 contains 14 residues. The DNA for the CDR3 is TGTGCCAGCAGGTTACTAGCGGTCCCCTACGAGCAGTACTTC. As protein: CASRLLAVPYEQYF.

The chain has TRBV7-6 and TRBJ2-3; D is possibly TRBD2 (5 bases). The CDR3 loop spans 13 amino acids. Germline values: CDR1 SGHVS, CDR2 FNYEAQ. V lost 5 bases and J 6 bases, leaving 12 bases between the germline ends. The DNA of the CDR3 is TGTGCCAGCAGCCCATTGCGAGGGGATACGCAGTATTTT. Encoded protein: CASSPLRGDTQYF.